This T cell receptor beta chain originates from a study of T cell responses to AZD1222 COVID-19 vaccine. Overall study results and limits: There were repertoire samples only from the period after the peak T cell response. Only 5 or 6 AZD1222 recipients tested seropositive at baseline.

Remarks on this clone: Its antigen is unidentified.

Method: immunoSEQ multiplex PCR; TCRdb's copy keeps in-frame clones and lacks some. This table holds more than 120,000 clones, roughly nine tenths found once. Trimming took off 5 bases at V and 7 bases at J, with 15 bases between the two ends. In germline, CDR1 is SGHVS, CDR2 FQNEAQ. This CDR3 is 14 amino acids long. V gene TRBV7-8 combines with J gene TRBJ2-1, with a weak D call TRBD2 (6 bases). This clonotype was obtained from an adult who received the AZD1222 COVID-19 vaccine. Sequenced material: peripheral blood, taken 28 days after the second AZD1222 dose. DNA for the CDR3: TGTGCCAGCAGCCCCAGGGAGGCCTTAAATGAGCAGTTCTTC. It is translated as CASSPREALNEQFF. Based on the CDR3 plus reference TRBV7-8 and TRBJ2-1, the full variable domain is GAGVSQSPRYKVAKRGQDVALRCDPISGHVSLFWYQQALGQGPEFLTYFQNEAQLDKSGLPSDRFFAERPEGSVSTLKIQRTQQEDSAVYLCASSPREALNEQFFGPGTRLTVL.